This passage covers 24 T cell receptor beta chains from one sample sequenced in a study of T-cell reconstitution after alpha-beta-depleted transplantation in children. TCRbeta library construction was performed incorporating unique molecular identifiers. Via MiXCR, TCRdb re-called the PCR reads, giving one row per CDR3 protein. This table has roughly 570,000 distinct CDR3 sequences, 25% to 30% appearing once. This specimen was PBMCs, taken before TCRalphabeta/CD19-depleted stem cell transplant. These receptors all come from a boy less than two years old with Wiskott-Aldrich syndrome, due to receive a stem cell transplant.

This clonotype was observed a few times. The chain combines TRBV20-1 with TRBJ2-2; no clear D gene. The germline V gene encodes CDR1 DFQATT and CDR2 SNEGSKA (reference sequence). The germline V and J ends were trimmed by 3 bases and 3 bases, with 14 bases remaining between them. The CDR3 runs to 15 residues. CDR3 residues: CSARVAELDTGELFF. DNA for the CDR3: TGCAGTGCTAGGGTAGCCGAGCTAGACACCGGGGAGCTGTTTTTT.

J is TRBJ2-1 and V is TRBV2; D may be TRBD2 (6 bases). Deletions cut 6 bases from V and 4 bases from J, with 19 bases between. The CDR3 covers 16 residues. Germline CDR1 reads SNHLY; CDR2 reads FYNNEI. This chain's CDR3 is CASRAQGSGDYNEQFF. CDR3 coding DNA: TGTGCCAGCAGGGCTCAGGGTAGCGGAGATTACAATGAGCAGTTCTTC.

This clonotype was detected only a few times. The chain joins TRBV20-1 to TRBJ2-3; D not resolved. Per the germline V gene, CDR1 is DFQATT and CDR2 is SNEGSKA (reference sequence). CDR3 size: 11 residues. The germline V and J ends were trimmed by 6 bases and 6 bases, with 10 bases remaining between them. CDR3 sequence (DNA): TGCAGTGCCATTACAAGGGATACGCAGTATTTT. Translated, it gives CSAITRDTQYF.

This clonotype has more than one count but fewer than ten. The chain has TRBV5-6 and TRBJ1-2, with D uncertain. The germline V gene has CDR1 SGHDT and CDR2 YYEEEE. V lost 1 base and J 4 bases, leaving 14 bases between the germline ends. CDR3 length: 15 residues. The CDR3 sequence is CASSLSGWAIYGYTF. In nucleotides, the CDR3 is TGTGCCAGCAGCTTGTCGGGGTGGGCTATCTATGGCTACACCTTC.

The chain couples TRBV10-3 to TRBJ2-1; TRBD1 matches at 10 bases. V lost 4 bases to trimming and J lost 7 bases; unmatched junction nucleotides: 4. Germline V gene data show CDR1 as ENHRY and CDR2 as SYGVKD. The CDR3 runs to 14 residues. CDR3 coding DNA: TGTGCCATCAGTGGACAGGGGGCAAAGAATGAGCAGTTCTTC. Translated: CAISGQGAKNEQFF.

This clonotype showed up just once. J is TRBJ1-2 and V is TRBV27; a possible D gene is TRBD1 (6 bases). Germline values: CDR1 MNHEY, CDR2 SMNVEV (reference sequence). The CDR3 has 14 residues. The V end lost 4 bases, the J end lost 4 bases, and 13 bases lay between the germline ends. CDR3 sequence reads: CASSYLSGAYGYTF. The CDR3 DNA reads as TGTGCCAGCAGTTATTTGTCAGGGGCCTATGGCTACACCTTC.

V gene TRBV5-1 combines with J gene TRBJ2-3; the match to TRBD2 covers 11 bases. CDR1 is SGHRS and CDR2 is YFSETQ in the germline V gene. This CDR3 comprises 17 residues. With 4 bases clipped from V and 4 bases from J, the junction kept 11 bases outside the gene matches. The CDR3 is CASSVTTIAGGADTQYF. The CDR3 bases are TGCGCCAGCAGCGTAACCACTATAGCGGGAGGGGCAGATACGCAGTATTTT.

The rearrangement uses TRBV10-3 and TRBJ1-3; D is ambiguous. Germline V gene lookup returns CDR1 ENHRY and CDR2 SYGVKD. V was pared by 7 bases and J by 6 bases, with 10 bases between. The CDR3 is 12 residues long. CDR3 amino acids: CAITRPENTIYF. As DNA, the CDR3 is TGTGCCATCACTCGACCAGAAAACACCATATATTTT.

The chain employs TRBV12-3 or TRBV12-4 and TRBJ2-2, with unresolved D. The V end lost 6 bases, the J end lost 7 bases, and 9 bases lay between the germline ends. This CDR3 region has 12 residues. The CDR3 DNA reads TGTGCCAGCAGACCCTACCTCGGGGAGCTGTTTTTT. This codes for CASRPYLGELFF.

The rearrangement uses TRBV5-1 and TRBJ2-3; possible D gene TRBD2, 6 bases. The germline V gene has CDR1 SGHRS and CDR2 YFSETQ. CDR3 size: 15 residues. The V end lost 2 bases, the J end lost 0 bases, and 10 bases lay between the germline ends. The CDR3 DNA sequence: TGCGCCAGCAGCTTTGGGACTGCTAGCACAGATACGCAGTATTTT. This translates into CASSFGTASTDTQYF.

The chain carries TRBV4-1 and TRBJ1-2, with D hard to call. The germline gives CDR1 MGHRA, CDR2 YSYEKL. This CDR3 has 14 amino acids. Trimming left V 1 base short and J 11 bases short, with 17 bases between. The chain's CDR3 is CASSQGGGDWAYTF. The CDR3 DNA reads TGCGCCAGCAGCCAAGGAGGCGGGGATTGGGCGTACACCTTC.

The chain employs TRBV20-1 and TRBJ2-3; 8 bases agree with TRBD2. Per germline, CDR1 DFQATT and CDR2 SNEGSKA (reference sequence). This CDR3 is 14 amino acids long. The ends lost 3 bases at V and 5 bases at J; junction bases unmatched: 7. Here the CDR3 reads CSASVGRAGDTQYF. CDR3 coding DNA: TGCAGTGCTAGCGTCGGGAGGGCCGGAGATACGCAGTATTTT.

This chain joins TRBV5-1 and TRBJ2-2; possibly TRBD2 for D (6 bases). CDR1 is SGHRS and CDR2 is YFSETQ in the germline V gene. Trimming took off 4 bases at V and 6 bases at J, with 16 bases between the two ends. This CDR3 is 15 amino acids long. CDR3 region: CASSAGTVSSGELFF. As DNA, the CDR3 is TGCGCCAGCAGCGCGGGGACGGTATCGTCCGGGGAGCTGTTTTTT.

The chain employs TRBV28 and TRBJ1-1, with D possibly matching TRBD1 (5 bases). Trimming shortened V by 11 bases and J by 1 base, and 14 bases separated the two germline ends. Germline lookup yields CDR1 MDHEN and CDR2 SYDVKM. The CDR3 is made up of 13 amino acids. The CDR3 region is CAGVGGGNTEAFF. The CDR3 nucleotides are TGTGCCGGGGTCGGTGGGGGGAACACTGAAGCTTTCTTT.

This clonotype was counted between two and nine times. The gene calls are TRBV29-1 and TRBJ2-3; 8 nucleotides align to TRBD1. This CDR3 is built from 13 residues. Germline V CDR1 and CDR2: SQVTM, ANQGSEA. The CDR3 here is CSQTQGAKDTQYF. For the CDR3, the DNA is TGCAGTCAGACGCAGGGGGCGAAAGATACGCAGTATTTT.

The chain joins TRBV5-1 to TRBJ2-3; D is tentatively TRBD1 or TRBD2 (6 bases each). CDR3 length: 14 amino acids. V lost 7 bases, J lost 2 bases, and 14 bases lay in between. Per germline, CDR1 SGHRS and CDR2 YFSETQ. The CDR3 sequence: CASGEGGTTDTQYF. Written as DNA, the CDR3 is TGCGCCAGCGGGGAAGGGGGGACCACAGATACGCAGTATTTT.

The rearrangement joins TRBV12-3 or TRBV12-4 to TRBJ2-7, with TRBD2 matching 7 bases. Trimming removed 3 bases from V and 0 bases from J; junction bases left unmatched: 11. There are 17 residues in the CDR3. The CDR3 here is CASSFSRAGDLSYEQYF. The DNA for the CDR3 is TGTGCCAGCAGTTTCAGTCGGGCGGGAGATCTCTCCTACGAGCAGTACTTC.

The V and J genes are TRBV18 and TRBJ1-2, with no clear D. The V end lost 0 bases, the J end lost 6 bases, and 17 bases lay between the germline ends. The V gene's germline CDR1 is KGHSH and CDR2 LQKENI. There are 16 residues in the CDR3. CDR3 nucleotides: TGTGCCAGCTCACCACCGACACGCGAGACTAAAGATGGCTACACCTTC. Its translation: CASSPPTRETKDGYTF.

This clonotype appeared once. The chain recombines TRBV21-1 with TRBJ1-1; the table assigns TRBD1, which was not confirmed against the DNA. TRBV21-1 is tagged as a pseudogene. CDR3 length equals 18 residues. The CDR3 loop reads CASSKKSLRDRGVTEAFF. The CDR3 DNA sequence: TGTGCCAGCAGCAAAAAAAGCTTGCGGGACAGGGGGGTCACTGAAGCTTTCTTT.

V usage is TRBV27 and J usage is TRBJ2-5; 10 bases align to TRBD1. V dropped 5 bases and J dropped 4; count of bases not matched to a gene: 7. The CDR3 spans 15 residues. Germline CDR1 MNHEY, CDR2 SMNVEV (reference sequence). The CDR3 DNA reads TGTGCCAGCAGTCTCTGGACAGGGGGGGGAGAGACCCAGTACTTC. Protein product: CASSLWTGGGETQYF.

V is TRBV5-1 and J is TRBJ1-1; 8 bases are shared with TRBD1. This CDR3 contains 14 residues. V was clipped by 4 bases and J by 6 bases; unmatched bases: 8. The V gene's germline CDR1 is SGHRS and CDR2 YFSETQ. In nucleotides, the CDR3 is TGCGCCAGCAGCAGCGGACAGGGATTACCTGAAGCTTTCTTT. As protein: CASSSGQGLPEAFF.

The chain is built from TRBV3-1 and TRBJ1-2, with a possible D match to TRBD1 (5 bases). CDR1 is LGHDT, CDR2 YNNKEL, per germline (reference sequence). The V gene lost 4 bases and the J gene lost 2 bases, with 11 bases spanning the gap. The length of the CDR3 is 14 residues. CDR3 nucleotide sequence: TGTGCCAGCAGCCGCCGGGACTTCAACTATGGCTACACCTTC. Protein product: CASSRRDFNYGYTF.

V usage is TRBV19 and J usage is TRBJ2-2, with 7 bases fitting TRBD1. Trimming at V came to 4 bases and at J to 1 base, leaving 3 bases not matched to a gene. Looked up from germline, CDR1 is LNHDA and CDR2 is SQIVND (reference sequence). The CDR3 has 15 amino acids. The CDR3 reads CASSKRQGNTGELFF. CDR3 nucleotides: TGTGCCAGTAGTAAACGACAGGGGAACACCGGGGAGCTGTTTTTT.

This clonotype was seen more than once but under ten times. The V and J genes are TRBV5-1 and TRBJ2-1; 9 positions match TRBD2. CDR1 is SGHRS, CDR2 YFSETQ, per germline. V lost 2 bases, J lost 10 bases, and 10 bases stayed unmatched. The CDR3 is made up of 15 amino acids. CDR3 residues: CASSLLAGAVGEQFF. In nucleotides, the CDR3 is TGCGCCAGCAGCTTACTAGCGGGTGCAGTGGGGGAGCAGTTCTTC.